The rows below give T cell receptor beta chains drawn from one sample of a study of blood T cell repertoires in COVID-19. Generated by immunoSEQ multiplex PCR, the TCRdb table keeps only in-frame clones and is missing some. The data contain about 400,000 clones, 87% of them singletons. Material for sequencing was PBMCs or T cells enriched from blood (not recorded which). The receptors come from a woman aged 18-29 years with acute COVID-19. Each CDR3 is given with its conserved first and last residue. The D gene is left open where the match is weak. The size of a clone is reported for some rows only, either as once, few or many, or as a class for expanded clones.

length	size	D	J	V	CDR3	DNA
13	-	-	TRBJ1-5	TRBV25-1	CASSDLYNQPQHF	TGTGCCAGCAGTGACCTCTACAATCAGCCCCAGCATTTT
14	-	-	TRBJ2-1	TRBV28	CASRSRDISYEQFF	TGTGCCAGCAGATCACGGGATATTAGCTATGAGCAGTTCTTC
16	-	-	TRBJ1-6	TRBV2	CASSERWAAVNSPLHF	TGTGCCAGCAGTGAACGGTGGGCAGCGGTGAATTCACCCCTCCACTTT
11	-	-	TRBJ1-1	TRBV2	CASKLRTEAFF	TGTGCCAGCAAACTGAGGACTGAAGCTTTCTTT
13	-	TRBD1	TRBJ1-2	TRBV29-1	CSVGVGQNYGYTF	TGCAGCGTTGGGGTGGGACAGAACTATGGCTACACCTTC
15	-	TRBD1	TRBJ1-5	TRBV9	CASSVGIGGDQPQHF	TGTGCCAGCAGCGTAGGAATAGGGGGCGATCAGCCCCAGCATTTT
15	once	-	TRBJ2-4	TRBV30	CAWTPDRVAKNIQYF	TGTGCCTGGACCCCCGACCGGGTGGCCAAAAACATTCAGTACTTC
13	-	TRBD1	TRBJ1-4	TRBV19	CASSNRGEEKLFF	TGTGCCAGTAGTAACAGGGGTGAGGAAAAACTGTTTTTT
12	-	-	TRBJ2-1	TRBV30	CAWSSVRQEQFF	TGTGCCTGGTCCTCGGTGCGACAGGAGCAGTTCTTC
13	-	TRBD1	TRBJ2-1	TRBV7-3	CASSSDRGNEQFF	TGTGCCAGCAGCTCCGACAGGGGCAATGAGCAGTTCTTC
13	few	-	TRBJ2-5	TRBV5-1	CASSPGSQETQYF	TGCGCCAGCAGCCCCGGGTCCCAAGAGACCCAGTACTTC
15	-	-	TRBJ1-4	TRBV10-3	CAISEFTEVGEKLFF	TGTGCCATCAGTGAGTTCACAGAAGTGGGTGAAAAACTGTTTTTT
13	once	TRBD1	TRBJ2-3	TRBV28	CASSRDRIDTQYF	TGTGCCAGCAGCAGGGACAGGATTGATACGCAGTATTTT
15	-	-	TRBJ1-1	TRBV7-9	CASSLYPGGATEAFF	TGTGCCAGCAGCTTATATCCCGGGGGAGCAACTGAAGCTTTCTTT
14	once	TRBD1	TRBJ1-5	TRBV3-1/TRBV3-2	CASSRQGSNQPQHF	TGTGCCAGCAGCCGACAGGGTAGCAATCAGCCCCAGCATTTT
13	-	-	TRBJ1-1	TRBV6-5	CASRTDRNSEAFF	TGTGCCAGCAGAACGGACAGAAACTCTGAAGCTTTCTTT
15	-	-	TRBJ1-3	TRBV18	CASSPDHRSGNTIYF	TGTGCCAGCTCACCGGACCACAGGTCTGGAAACACCATATATTTT
15	-	-	TRBJ1-1	TRBV15	CATSISTRLGSKAFF	TGTGCCACCAGCATAAGTACAAGGCTGGGCTCTAAAGCTTTCTTT
17	-	TRBD1	TRBJ1-6	TRBV5-5	CASSSRQGGSLNSPLHF	TGTGCCAGCAGTTCGAGACAGGGAGGATCGTTGAATTCACCCCTCCACTTT
13	few	-	TRBJ1-2	TRBV7-9	CASRLTGSYGYTF	TGTGCCAGCAGATTGACCGGGAGCTATGGCTACACCTTC
17	-	TRBD2	TRBJ2-3	TRBV7-2	CASSSTSGSWGTDTQYF	TGTGCCAGCAGCTCAACTAGCGGGAGTTGGGGCACAGATACGCAGTATTTT
15	-	-	TRBJ2-1	TRBV11-2	CASSITGGLYNEQFF	TGTGCCAGCAGCATCACTGGAGGACTCTACAATGAGCAGTTCTTC
15	-	TRBD2	TRBJ2-1	TRBV3-1/TRBV3-2	CASSQDEVSGNEQFF	TGTGCCAGCAGCCAAGACGAGGTTAGCGGGAATGAGCAGTTCTTC
13	-	-	TRBJ1-2	TRBV28	CASSLGPGLGYTF	TGTGCCAGCAGTTTAGGCCCAGGGCTTGGCTACACCTTC
15	-	TRBD1	TRBJ2-3	TRBV5-5	CASSLNRGRTDTQYF	TGTGCCAGCAGCTTGAACAGGGGGAGGACAGATACGCAGTATTTT
13	once	-	TRBJ1-5	TRBV18	CASSSREDQPQHF	TGTGCCAGCTCATCCAGGGAAGACCAGCCCCAGCATTTT
13	-	TRBD2	TRBJ2-1	TRBV28	CAILSSGSNEQFF	TGTGCCATTCTGTCTAGCGGGAGCAATGAGCAGTTCTTC
16	-	TRBD2	TRBJ2-1	TRBV27	CASSLSSSGRYNEQFF	TGTGCCAGCAGTTTATCGAGTAGCGGGAGGTACAATGAGCAGTTCTTC
16	-	-	TRBJ1-6	TRBV19	CASSRDRNLQGSPLHF	TGTGCCAGTAGCCGAGACAGAAACTTACAGGGCTCACCCCTCCACTTT
12	-	-	TRBJ2-1	TRBV28	CASTYSTGEAFF	TGTGCCAGCACCTATTCTACGGGAGAGGCGTTCTTC
14	-	TRBD1	TRBJ2-2	TRBV19	CASNDRGDSGELFF	TGTGCCAGTAACGACAGGGGAGACAGCGGGGAGCTGTTTTTT
13	-	TRBD1	TRBJ1-1	TRBV5-1	CASSEDRATEAFF	TGCGCCAGCAGCGAGGACAGGGCGACTGAAGCTTTCTTT
15	-	-	TRBJ2-7	TRBV10-3	CAISGGSSANYEQYF	TGTGCCATCAGTGGGGGTTCTAGCGCGAACTACGAGCAGTACTTC